The 31 T cell receptor beta chains below come from one sample, sequenced in a study of T cells in Graves' hyperthyroidism and ophthalmopathy. Researchers amplified the TCR beta CDR3 regions from RNA transcripts. The TCR CDR3 first-round RT-PCR relied on the HTBI primer set. TCRdb itself ran the multiplex PCR reads through MiXCR, one entry per CDR3 protein. The table has about 840,000 distinct CDR3 sequences, 35% to 40% seen once. The source material was blood. Receptors were obtained from a man younger than 35 with Graves' hyperthyroidism.

This clonotype appeared a few times. The V and J genes are TRBV20-1 and TRBJ2-7, with a tentative D call TRBD2 (6 bases). V was pared by 5 bases and J by 6 bases, with 26 bases between. This CDR3 region has 16 residues. The V gene's germline CDR1 is DFQATT and CDR2 SNEGSKA (reference sequence). CDR3 DNA sequence: TGCAGTGCTCCGCGCCCGGGCGGAGGGCGCAGTAGCGAGCAGTACTTC. This encodes CSAPRPGGGRSSEQYF.

For this clonotype: This sequence may be a read error, since a much larger clone differs from it by one base. The V and J genes are TRBV10-2 and TRBJ1-4; TRBD1 might be the D (5 bases). This CDR3 spans 14 amino acids. Germline CDR1 reads WSHSY; CDR2 reads SAAADI. Trimming removed 3 bases at V and 7 bases at J, with 12 bases between. CDR3 sequence (DNA): TGCGCCAGCAGTGATCCGCAGAGGGGTGAAAAACTGTTTTTT. It yields the protein CASSDPQRGEKLFF.

To note about this clonotype: Germline is not matched at one junction end, which may reflect a read error. The V gene is TRBV6-5, the J gene TRBJ2-7; TRBD2 agrees at 8 bases. The CDR3 is 13 amino acids. Germline V gene lookup returns CDR1 MNHEY and CDR2 SVGAGI. The CDR3 DNA reads as TGTGCCAGCAGTCTCAGCGGGAGCTACGAGCAGTGCTTC. This codes for CASSLSGSYEQCF.

This clonotype was recorded at least ten times. This chain uses TRBV9 with TRBJ2-5; D might be TRBD1 or TRBD2, each matching 6 bases. V lost 4 bases and J lost 4, with 11 bases in between. The CDR3 runs 13 residues. CDR1 SGDLS and CDR2 YYNGEE come from the germline V gene. The CDR3 sequence is CASSQEGGETQYF. The CDR3 DNA follows: TGTGCCAGCAGCCAGGAGGGGGGAGAGACCCAGTACTTC.

This clonotype was picked up a small number of times. The chain is built from TRBV7-8 and TRBJ2-5, with TRBD2 as a possible D gene (6 bases). The CDR3 totals 16 residues. Germline-derived CDR1 and CDR2 are SGHVS and FQNEAQ. Trimming cost V 1 base and J 5 bases, with 17 bases left between them. The CDR3, as DNA: TGTGCCAGCAGCTTAGGATGGGGACTCCCGTGGGAGACCCAGTACTTC. The encoded protein is CASSLGWGLPWETQYF. Drawing the rest from reference TRBV7-8 and TRBJ2-5, the complete variable domain is GAGVSQSPRYKVAKRGQDVALRCDPISGHVSLFWYQQALGQGPEFLTYFQNEAQLDKSGLPSDRFFAERPEGSVSTLKIQRTQQEDSAVYLCASSLGWGLPWETQYFGPGTRLLVL.

V usage is TRBV12-3 or TRBV12-4 and J usage is TRBJ2-7; TRBD1 aligns across 9 bases. The V segment lost 3 bases and the J segment 0 bases; nucleotides outside the gene matches: 3. The CDR3 spans 15 residues. Here the CDR3 reads CASSLGQGDSYEQYF. The DNA for the CDR3 is TGTGCCAGCAGTTTGGGACAGGGTGACTCCTACGAGCAGTACTTC.

Note on this clonotype: Since a much larger clone is just one base distant, this may be a read error. The chain recombines TRBV11-2 with TRBJ2-5; D is uncertain. From germline, CDR1 is SGHAT and CDR2 FQNNGV. This CDR3 has 13 residues. Trimming took off 4 bases at V and 4 bases at J, with 10 bases between the two ends. CDR3 in DNA: TGTGCCAGCAGCTCAACAGCCTTAGAGACCCAGTACTTC. This sequence encodes CASSSTALETQYF. Looking up the rest from reference TRBV11-2 and TRBJ2-5 gives the full variable domain: EAGVAQSPRYKIIEKRQSVAFWCNPISGHATLYWYQQILGQGPKLLIQFQNNGVVDDSQLPKDRFSAERLKGVDSTLKIQPAKLEDSAVYLCASSSTALETQYFGPGTRLLVL.

CDR3 amino acids: CASQGGGGSNQPQHF. CDR3 in DNA: TGTGCCAGCCAAGGAGGGGGCGGAAGCAATCAGCCCCAGCATTTT. This chain joins TRBV2 and TRBJ1-5; the match to TRBD1 covers 7 bases. The germline CDR1 and CDR2 sequences are SNHLY and FYNNEI. Trimming cost V 8 bases and J 1 base; bases outside gene matches: 8. This CDR3 contains 15 residues. Variable domain in full (rest from reference TRBV2 and TRBJ1-5): EPEVTQTPSHQVTQMGQEVILRCVPISNHLYFYWYRQILGQKVEFLVSFYNNEISEKSEIFDDQFSVERPDGSNFTLKIRSTKLEDSAMYFCASQGGGGSNQPQHFGDGTRLSIL.

This clonotype was seen a single time. A much more abundant neighbour one base away suggests this may be a read error. The chain joins TRBV2 to TRBJ2-7; TRBD2 matches at 7 bases. This CDR3 region has 12 residues. The germline gives CDR1 SNHLY, CDR2 FYNNEI. The CDR3 DNA is TGTGCCAGCAAGGGAGGGATCTACGAGCAGCACTTC. Protein product: CASKGGIYEQHF. Complete variable domain (other parts from reference TRBV2 and TRBJ2-7): EPEVTQTPSHQVTQMGQEVILRCVPISNHLYFYWYRQILGQKVEFLVSFYNNEISEKSEIFDDQFSVERPDGSNFTLKIRSTKLEDSAMYFCASKGGIYEQHFGPGTRLTVT.

The chain is built from TRBV20-1 and TRBJ1-6; TRBD1 might be the D (5 bases). The CDR3 length is 14 residues. Looked up from germline, CDR1 is DFQATT and CDR2 is SNEGSKA (reference sequence). V was clipped by 0 bases and J by 6 bases, with 9 bases between them. The CDR3 region has the DNA TGCAGTGCTAGAGATAGGCAGGGTAATTCACCCCTCCACTTT. The encoded protein is CSARDRQGNSPLHF.

The chain couples TRBV29-1 to TRBJ2-3; 8 bases are shared with TRBD1. The ends lost 6 bases at V and 1 base at J; junction bases unmatched: 3. CDR3 length: 13 amino acids. The germline gives CDR1 SQVTM, CDR2 ANQGSEA. CDR3 loop: CSVTGQGTDTQYF. As DNA, the CDR3 is TGCAGCGTCACGGGACAGGGCACAGATACGCAGTATTTT.

This clonotype occurred a few times. Relative to the germline gene, one junction end is altered; a read error may explain this. The CDR3 sequence is CASSDWGDGTEAFF. The CDR3 DNA reads TGTGCCAGCAGTGATTGGGGGGATGGCACTGAAGCTTTCTTT. The chain has TRBV10-3 and TRBJ1-1; TRBD1 is a possible D gene (5 bases). The CDR3 is 14 residues long. Germline CDR1 reads ENHRY; CDR2 reads SYGVKD.

Concerning this clonotype: It is likely a read error, because the conserved phenylalanine at the end of the CDR3 is missing. The DNA is omitted, as the CDR3 cannot be located on it reliably, and the CDR3 follows TCRdb's listing. The chain is built from TRBV10-3 and TRBJ2-7; the D call TRBD2 from the table was never checked on the DNA. Germline CDR1 and CDR2: ENHRY and SYGVKD. The CDR3 has 8 residues if both end residues are counted. CDR3 protein: CAISPSGI.

Only a few counts were recorded for this clonotype. This CDR3 is CASSPRPPGTEAFF. In DNA form, the CDR3 reads TGTGCCAGCAGCCCGCGGCCCCCGGGGACTGAAGCTTTCTTT. The rearrangement links TRBV7-8 to TRBJ1-1; D remains ambiguous. CDR1 and CDR2 (germline): SGHVS, FQNEAQ. The germline V and J ends were trimmed by 5 bases and 5 bases, with 15 bases remaining between them. This CDR3 has 14 residues.

The chain uses TRBV5-1 and TRBJ2-7; D might be TRBD2 (5 bases). CDR3 length: 15 amino acids. From germline, CDR1 is SGHRS and CDR2 YFSETQ. V shed 4 bases and J shed 0 bases, with 14 bases lying between them. CDR3 in DNA: TGCGCCAGCAGCGCTACGGAAGGGAGCTCCTACGAGCAGTACTTC. Translating gives CASSATEGSSYEQYF.

A note on this clonotype: Germline is not matched at one junction end, which may reflect a read error. The V gene is TRBV10-3, the J gene TRBJ2-5, with D maybe TRBD2 (6 bases). The CDR3 is 15 residues long. Germline V gene data show CDR1 as ENHRY and CDR2 as SYGVKD. This chain's CDR3 is CASSYGRAGQETQYF. CDR3 coding DNA: TGTGCCAGCAGTTACGGCAGGGCGGGACAAGAGACCCAGTACTTC.

Regarding this clonotype: The germline gene is not matched at one end of the junction; a read error may be the cause. The CDR3 loop reads CASSVLFTGGLFF. The CDR3 bases are TGTGCCAGCAGCGTCTTATTCACCGGGGGGCTGTTTTTT. The rearrangement links TRBV7-9 to TRBJ2-2; possibly TRBD2 for D (6 bases). The CDR3 is made up of 13 amino acids. The germline V gene encodes CDR1 SEHNR and CDR2 FQNEAQ (reference sequence).

In this sample, this clonotype turned up many times. The J gene is TRBJ1-5, the V gene TRBV15, with D unresolved. In germline, CDR1 is LNHNV, CDR2 YYDKDF (reference sequence). The CDR3 spans 14 residues. V was clipped by 4 bases and J by 6 bases, with 13 bases between them. The CDR3 protein is CATSKDGTTQPQHF. The CDR3 DNA sequence: TGTGCCACCAGCAAGGACGGCACGACTCAGCCCCAGCATTTT.

This sequence joins TRBV2 and TRBJ2-5; 7 bases match TRBD2. CDR3 length: 15 amino acids. Germline V CDR1 and CDR2: SNHLY, FYNNEI. Unmatched junction bases numbered 7, after V lost 6 bases and J lost 0 bases. CDR3 protein: CASSSGGRHQETQYF. DNA of the CDR3: TGTGCCAGCAGCTCGGGGGGACGACACCAAGAGACCCAGTACTTC.

This clonotype was observed a handful of times. The gene calls are TRBV27 and TRBJ1-6; no firm D call. Between the trimmed V and J ends, which lost 3 bases and 5 bases, there was a span of 8 bases. The germline V gene encodes CDR1 MNHEY and CDR2 SMNVEV (reference sequence). This CDR3 region has 14 residues. As DNA, the CDR3 is TGTGCCAGCAGTTTGCGAGAGGATAATTCACCCCTCCACTTT. This encodes CASSLREDNSPLHF.

Ten or more counts support this clonotype. This chain links TRBV10-3 with TRBJ2-6; perhaps D is TRBD1 or TRBD2 (5 bases each). CDR1 and CDR2 (germline): ENHRY, SYGVKD. This CDR3 has 16 amino acids. V dropped 3 bases and J dropped 0 bases, with 9 bases sitting between them. The CDR3 nucleotides read TGTGCCATCAGTGAAGACGGGACCTCTGGGGCCAACGTCCTGACTTTC. It codes for CAISEDGTSGANVLTF.

This clonotype was observed many times. The V call is TRBV10-2, the J call TRBJ1-6, with D unresolved. V was cut by 5 bases and J by 6 bases, with 14 bases left in between. The germline V gene encodes CDR1 WSHSY and CDR2 SAAADI. The CDR3 has 15 amino acids. The CDR3, as DNA: TGCGCCAGCAGTTCACCCGGGATTACTAATTCACCCCTCCACTTT. Protein: CASSSPGITNSPLHF.

This clonotype was found many times. V usage is TRBV29-1 and J usage is TRBJ2-7; no reliable D call. Trimming took 4 bases from V and 1 from J, leaving 8 bases between them. The CDR3 totals 12 residues. CDR1 and CDR2 from the germline V gene are SQVTM and ANQGSEA. CDR3 DNA sequence: TGCAGCGTTGGCTGGCAGTCCTACGAGCAGTACTTC. Translated, it gives CSVGWQSYEQYF.

This clonotype has a count of ten or more. The gene calls are TRBV20-1 and TRBJ2-5, with 11 bases matching TRBD2. Germline assignment: CDR1 DFQATT and CDR2 SNEGSKA (reference sequence). The ends lost 5 bases at V and 5 bases at J; junction bases unmatched: 7. This CDR3 is built from 14 residues. Here the CDR3 DNA reads TGCAGTGCTCGTATAGCGGGGGGGTCGGAGACCCAGTACTTC. This sequence encodes CSARIAGGSETQYF.

Comment on this clonotype: A much larger clone lies a single base off, so this may be a read error. The rearrangement uses TRBV19 and TRBJ2-5; 8 bases agree with TRBD1. The CDR3 spans 14 residues. Germline V gene data show CDR1 as LNHDA and CDR2 as SQIVND (reference sequence). The CDR3 is CARSIGTGQETQYF. The CDR3 DNA reads as TGTGCCAGAAGTATCGGGACAGGCCAAGAGACCCAGTACTTC.

This clonotype showed up just a few times. V usage is TRBV10-3 and J usage is TRBJ2-5; D tentatively reads TRBD1 or TRBD2 (5 bases each). CDR3 size: 14 residues. V was cut by 10 bases and J by 1 base, with 16 bases left in between. Germline lookup yields CDR1 ENHRY and CDR2 SYGVKD. CDR3 coding DNA: TGTGCCAGCAGCCAAGAGGGGTTCCAAGAGACCCAGTACTTC. It codes for CASSQEGFQETQYF.

There are a few counts of this clonotype. V and J are TRBV7-4 and TRBJ2-7, with 7 positions matching TRBD2. With V trimmed by 5 bases and J by 9 bases, 22 bases remained unmatched. The CDR3 loop spans 17 amino acids. CDR1 is SGHVT, CDR2 SQSDAQ, per germline. CDR3: CASSPSRLADPLERQYF. The DNA of the CDR3 is TGTGCCAGCAGCCCGTCTCGCCTAGCGGACCCCCTCGAAAGGCAGTACTTC.

Ten or more counts support this clonotype. The CDR3 sequence is CASSSRDRGDNEQFF. The CDR3 DNA reads TGTGCCAGCAGCAGCCGGGACAGGGGAGACAATGAGCAGTTCTTC. The rearrangement joins TRBV7-9 to TRBJ2-1; 10 bases map to TRBD1. The CDR3 is 15 residues long. Germline lookup yields CDR1 SEHNR and CDR2 FQNEAQ (reference sequence). V dropped 5 bases and J dropped 5; count of bases not matched to a gene: 6.

Many counts were recorded for this clonotype. The chain couples TRBV5-1 to TRBJ1-2; TRBD1 might be the D (6 bases). The V and J ends lost 5 bases and 3 bases respectively, with 14 bases between them. The CDR3 runs 14 residues. Germline V CDR1 and CDR2: SGHRS, YFSETQ. The CDR3 here is CASSPGVGDYGYTF. The CDR3 DNA sequence: TGCGCCAGCAGTCCAGGGGTTGGAGACTATGGCTACACCTTC.

This clonotype was seen more than once but under ten times. The chain couples TRBV12-3 or TRBV12-4 to TRBJ2-5, with D perhaps given as TRBD1 or TRBD2 (5 bases each). There are 13 residues in the CDR3. The V and J ends lost 6 bases and 2 bases respectively, with 10 bases between them. The CDR3 sequence: CASRRGRQETQYF. The DNA for the CDR3 is TGTGCCAGCAGGAGGGGACGGCAAGAGACCCAGTACTTC.

CDR3 loop: CASSPGQAEGTQYF. The CDR3 bases are TGTGCCAGCAGCCCCGGACAGGCGGAAGGGACCCAGTACTTC. V gene TRBV7-8 combines with J gene TRBJ2-5, with TRBD1 matching 7 bases. Germline V gives CDR1 SGHVS, CDR2 FQNEAQ. This CDR3 spans 14 amino acids. The V gene end was trimmed by 5 bases and the J gene end by 7 bases; junction bases not matched to a gene: 10.